The TCR beta chain under discussion was sequenced for a study of molecular identifiers for immune sequencing clone quantification. Broader study findings: Clones carrying above 20 RNA copies accounted for over 97% of effector molecules, under 1% in naive cells.

Bulk TCR libraries used previously described methods and listed TCR primers. TCRdb recomputed calls from the PCR reads with MiXCR, one row per CDR3 protein. The sample includes about 640,000 distinct CDR3 sequences, around 20% of them seen just once. This clonotype was seen at least ten times. What it binds is not known. The CDR3 extends over 15 amino acids. V was shortened by 3 bases and J by 1 base, with 9 bases between the two germline ends. CDR1 LNHDA and CDR2 SQIVND come from the germline V gene (reference sequence). Naive CD8 T cells were picked out by sorting for CD8+CD4-CCR7+CD45RA+. This TCR was recovered from a human donor in good health. Some libraries in this study had Jurkat cell RNA spiked in. What was sequenced was naive CD8+ T cells from blood, with Jurkat cell RNA spiked in. Subset given: FACS-sorted CD8+CD4-CCR7+CD45RA+ naive T cells. This chain joins TRBV19 and TRBJ2-2; D is perhaps TRBD1 (5 bases). The CDR3 loop reads CASSMRQGNTGELFF. As DNA, the CDR3 is TGTGCCAGTAGTATGAGGCAGGGGAACACCGGGGAGCTGTTTTTT.